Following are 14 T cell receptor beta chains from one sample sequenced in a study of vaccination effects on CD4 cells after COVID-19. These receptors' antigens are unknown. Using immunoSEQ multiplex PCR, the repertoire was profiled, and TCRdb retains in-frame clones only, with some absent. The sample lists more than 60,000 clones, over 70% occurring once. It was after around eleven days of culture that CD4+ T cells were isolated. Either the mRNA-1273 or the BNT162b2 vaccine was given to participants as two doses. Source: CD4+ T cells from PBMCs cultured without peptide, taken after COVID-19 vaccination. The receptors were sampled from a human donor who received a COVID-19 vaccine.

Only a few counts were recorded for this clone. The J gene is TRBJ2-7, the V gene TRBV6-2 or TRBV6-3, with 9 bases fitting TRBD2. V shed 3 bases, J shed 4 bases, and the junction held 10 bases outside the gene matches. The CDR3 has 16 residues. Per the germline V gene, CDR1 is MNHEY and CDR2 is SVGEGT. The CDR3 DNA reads TGTGCCAGCAGTTATTCCCCGGGGACTAGCTCTTACGAGCAGTACGTC. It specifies CASSYSPGTSSYEQYV.

CDR3 protein: CASSSGVREFF. In DNA, the CDR3 is TGTGCCAGCAGTAGCGGGGTGAGGGAGTTCTTC. The V call is TRBV12-3 or TRBV12-4, the J call TRBJ2-1, with 7 bases that match TRBD2. Trimming at V came to 5 bases and at J to 14 bases, leaving 6 bases not matched to a gene. The CDR3 contains 11 residues.

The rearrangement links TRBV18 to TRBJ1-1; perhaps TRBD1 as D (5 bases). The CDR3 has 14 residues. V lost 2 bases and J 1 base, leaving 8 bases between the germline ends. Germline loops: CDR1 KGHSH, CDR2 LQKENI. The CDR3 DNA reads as TGTGCCAGCTCACCAAATGGGGGGAACACTGAAGCTTTCTTT. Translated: CASSPNGGNTEAFF.

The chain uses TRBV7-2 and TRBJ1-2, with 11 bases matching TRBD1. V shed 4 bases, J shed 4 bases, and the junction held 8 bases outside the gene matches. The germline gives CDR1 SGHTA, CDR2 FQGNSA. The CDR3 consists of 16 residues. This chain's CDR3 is CASSYRDRGDFYGYTF. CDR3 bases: TGTGCCAGCAGCTACCGGGACAGGGGGGATTTCTATGGCTACACCTTC.

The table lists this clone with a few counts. CDR3 sequence: CASGDRGNEQFF. DNA of the CDR3: TGCGCCAGCGGGGACAGGGGGAATGAGCAGTTCTTC. The chain is built from TRBV5-1 and TRBJ2-1; 11 bases fit TRBD1. The CDR3 spans 12 residues. Per germline, CDR1 SGHRS and CDR2 YFSETQ. V dropped 7 bases and J dropped 7; count of bases not matched to a gene: 1.

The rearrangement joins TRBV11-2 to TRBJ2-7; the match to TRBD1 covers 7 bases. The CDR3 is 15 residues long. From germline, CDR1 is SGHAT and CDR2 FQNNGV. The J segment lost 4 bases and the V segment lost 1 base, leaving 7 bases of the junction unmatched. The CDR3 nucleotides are TGTGCCAGCAGCTTAGGTCCAGGGGGATGGTACGAGCAGTACGTC. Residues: CASSLGPGGWYEQYV.

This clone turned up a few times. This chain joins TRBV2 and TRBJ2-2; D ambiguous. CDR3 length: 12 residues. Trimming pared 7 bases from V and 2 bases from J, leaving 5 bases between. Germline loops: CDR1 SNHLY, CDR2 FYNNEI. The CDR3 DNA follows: TGTGCCAGCACCCAAAACACCGGGGAGCTGTTTTTT. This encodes CASTQNTGELFF.

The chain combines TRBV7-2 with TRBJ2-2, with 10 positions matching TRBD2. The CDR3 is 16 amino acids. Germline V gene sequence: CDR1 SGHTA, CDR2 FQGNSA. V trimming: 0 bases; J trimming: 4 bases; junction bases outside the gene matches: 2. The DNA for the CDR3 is TGTGCCAGCAGCTTAGCGGCTAGCGGGGGCACCGGGGAGCTGTTTTTT. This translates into CASSLAASGGTGELFF.

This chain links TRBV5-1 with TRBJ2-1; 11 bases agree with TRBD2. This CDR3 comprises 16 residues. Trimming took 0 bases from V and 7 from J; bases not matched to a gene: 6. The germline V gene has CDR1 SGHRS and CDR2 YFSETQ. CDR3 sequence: CASSLATSGGGNEQFF. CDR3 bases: TGCGCCAGCAGCTTGGCAACTAGCGGGGGAGGGAATGAGCAGTTCTTC.

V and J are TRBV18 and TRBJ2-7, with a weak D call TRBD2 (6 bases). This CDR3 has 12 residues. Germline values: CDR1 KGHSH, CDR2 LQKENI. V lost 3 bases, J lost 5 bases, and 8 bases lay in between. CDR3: CASSPGGNEQYV. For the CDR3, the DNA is TGTGCCAGCTCACCGGGAGGTAACGAGCAGTACGTC.

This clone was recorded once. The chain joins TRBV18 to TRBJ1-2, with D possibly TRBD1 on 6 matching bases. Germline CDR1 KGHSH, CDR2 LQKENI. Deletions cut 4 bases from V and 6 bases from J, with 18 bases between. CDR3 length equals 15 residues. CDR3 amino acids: CASSQRLGADDGYTF. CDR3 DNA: TGTGCCAGCTCACAGAGGCTGGGGGCGGATGATGGCTACACCTTC.

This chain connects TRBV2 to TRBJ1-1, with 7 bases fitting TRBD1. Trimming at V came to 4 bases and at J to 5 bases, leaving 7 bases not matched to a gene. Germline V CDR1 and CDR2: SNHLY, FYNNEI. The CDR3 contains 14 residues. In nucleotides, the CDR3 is TGTGCCAGCAGTGGGATCAGGGGGAGTACTGAAGCTTTCTTT. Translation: CASSGIRGSTEAFF.

This chain's CDR3 is CASPTDEQYV. The CDR3 nucleotides read TGTGCCAGCCCGACAGATGAGCAGTACGTC. The chain carries TRBV4-2 and TRBJ2-7; tentative D call: TRBD1 (5 bases). V was shortened by 8 bases and J by 7 bases, with 9 bases between the two germline ends. CDR1 and CDR2 from the germline V gene are LGHNA and YNFKEQ. The CDR3 contains 10 residues.

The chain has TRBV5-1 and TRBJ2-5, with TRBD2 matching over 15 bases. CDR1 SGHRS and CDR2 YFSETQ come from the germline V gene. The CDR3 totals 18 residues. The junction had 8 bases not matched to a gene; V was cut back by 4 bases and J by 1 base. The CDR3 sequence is CASSLWTSGGARQETQYF. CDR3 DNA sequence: TGCGCCAGCAGCCTCTGGACTAGCGGGGGGGCTCGCCAAGAGACCCAGTACTTC.